This T cell receptor (beta chain) is drawn from a study of blood T cells in healthy people across ages. This clonotype was counted only a few times. The antigen is unknown. V was clipped by 6 bases and J by 8 bases; unmatched bases: 7. The CDR3 has 15 amino acids. Then a second PCR, running roughly 7 to 11 cycles, was carried out with a sample-barcoded 5' primer and a J-beta primer mix. Sequencing yielded, for each sample, at least 3 million paired-end reads carrying CDR3. TCRdb re-called the 5' RACE reads through MiXCR, storing one row per CDR3 protein. The sample lists some 710,000 distinct CDR3 sequences, 22% occurring once. Whole-study findings and limits: Per million T cells, TCR beta diversity dropped about linearly as age rose.

The specimen was blood. V usage is TRBV12-3 or TRBV12-4 and J usage is TRBJ1-6, with TRBD1 matching 10 bases. This clonotype originated in a man aged 70-80 years in good health. DNA for the CDR3: TGTGCCAGCAGGCAGGCGACAGGGGGCCATTCACCCCTCCACTTT. It codes for CASRQATGGHSPLHF.